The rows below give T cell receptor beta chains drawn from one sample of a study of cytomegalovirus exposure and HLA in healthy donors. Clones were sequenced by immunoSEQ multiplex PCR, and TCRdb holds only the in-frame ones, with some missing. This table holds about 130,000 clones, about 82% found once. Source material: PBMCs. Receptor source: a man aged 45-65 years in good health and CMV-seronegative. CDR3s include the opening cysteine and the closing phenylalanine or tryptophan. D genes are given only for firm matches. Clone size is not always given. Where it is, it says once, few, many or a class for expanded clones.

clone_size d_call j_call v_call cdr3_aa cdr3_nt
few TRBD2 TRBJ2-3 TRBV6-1 CASSLTSDGTDTQYF TGTGCCAGCAGTCTTACTAGCGACGGCACAGATACGCAGTATTTT
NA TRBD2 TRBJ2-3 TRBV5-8 CASSRGTSGDSDTQYF TGTGCCAGCAGCCGAGGGACTAGCGGGGATTCAGATACGCAGTATTTT
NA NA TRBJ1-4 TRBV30 CAWSVQAGNNEKLFF TGTGCCTGGAGTGTACAGGCAGGGAATAATGAAAAACTGTTTTTT
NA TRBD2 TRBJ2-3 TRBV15 CATTKTSGHSTDTQYF TGTGCCACCACCAAGACTAGCGGGCATAGCACAGATACGCAGTATTTT
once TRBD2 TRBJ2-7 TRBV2 CATGLASYEQYF TGTGCCACTGGACTAGCGTCCTACGAGCAGTACTTC
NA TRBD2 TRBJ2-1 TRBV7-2 CASSWALSGGADEQFF TGTGCCAGCAGCTGGGCGCTCAGCGGGGGGGCGGATGAGCAGTTCTTC
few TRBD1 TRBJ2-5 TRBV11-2 CASSPTGAEETQYF TGTGCCAGCAGCCCGACAGGGGCTGAAGAGACCCAGTACTTC
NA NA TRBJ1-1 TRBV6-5 CASSSGLLNTEAFF TGTGCCAGCAGTTCCGGACTTCTGAACACTGAAGCTTTCTTT
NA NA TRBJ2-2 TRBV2 CASSYRVGTGELFF TGTGCCAGTTCTTACAGGGTTGGCACCGGGGAGCTGTTTTTT
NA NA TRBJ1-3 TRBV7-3 CASSLSAGSGNTIYF TGTGCCAGCAGCTTATCGGCGGGGTCTGGAAACACCATATATTTT
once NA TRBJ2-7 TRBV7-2 CASSFQAPYEQYF TGTGCCAGCAGCTTCCAGGCGCCCTACGAGCAGTACTTC
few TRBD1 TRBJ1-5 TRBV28 CASRQQGFIVSTQHF TGTGCCAGCAGACAACAGGGGTTCATAGTCTCGACCCAGCATTTT
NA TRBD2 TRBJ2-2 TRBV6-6 CASRTGGGGRSGELFF TGTGCCAGCAGAACGGGCGGCGGGGGGAGGTCCGGGGAGCTGTTTTTT
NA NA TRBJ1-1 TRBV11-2 CASSLNRQALGTEAFF TGTGCCAGCAGCTTAAATAGACAGGCATTGGGCACTGAAGCTTTCTTT
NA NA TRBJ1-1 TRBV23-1 CASSPYRDRCDTEAFF TGCGCCAGCAGTCCGTACAGGGATCGGTGCGACACTGAAGCTTTCTTT
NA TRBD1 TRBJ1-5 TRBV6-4 CASSPTGWNQPQHF TGTGCCAGCAGCCCGACAGGGTGGAATCAGCCCCAGCATTTT
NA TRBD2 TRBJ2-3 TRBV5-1 CASSLRASGGGDTQYF TGCGCCAGCAGCTTGAGGGCTAGCGGGGGGGGAGATACGCAGTATTTT
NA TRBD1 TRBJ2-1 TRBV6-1 CASSEGQGRSYNEQFF TGTGCCAGCAGTGAAGGACAGGGCCGCTCCTACAATGAGCAGTTCTTC
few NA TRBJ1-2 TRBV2 CASSADKNYGYTF TGTGCCAGCAGCGCAGACAAGAACTATGGCTACACCTTC
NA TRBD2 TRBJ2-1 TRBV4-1 CASSQEGLATYNEQFF TGCGCCAGCAGCCAAGAAGGACTAGCGACCTACAATGAGCAGTTCTTC
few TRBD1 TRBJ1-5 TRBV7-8 CASSPGQGHQPQHF TGTGCCAGCAGCCCCGGACAGGGGCATCAGCCCCAGCATTTT
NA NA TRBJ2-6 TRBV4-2 CASSTHPSGANVLTF TGTGCCAGCAGTACACACCCCTCTGGGGCCAACGTCCTGACTTTC
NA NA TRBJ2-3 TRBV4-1 CASSQDSSLTQYF TGCGCCAGCAGCCAAGATTCCAGTCTTACGCAGTATTTT
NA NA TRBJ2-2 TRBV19 CASRLERGELFF TGTGCCAGTAGGTTAGAGAGAGGGGAGCTGTTTTTT
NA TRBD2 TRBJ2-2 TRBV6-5 CASTLRGLAAGELFF TGTGCCAGCACCCTACGGGGACTAGCCGCCGGGGAGCTGTTTTTT
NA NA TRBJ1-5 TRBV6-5 CASSVGDSNQPQHF TGTGCCAGCAGCGTCGGGGATAGCAATCAGCCCCAGCATTTT
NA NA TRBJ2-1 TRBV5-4 CASRPSRGSYNEQFF TGTGCCAGCAGGCCAAGCAGGGGTTCCTACAATGAGCAGTTCTTC
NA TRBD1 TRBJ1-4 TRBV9 CASSPQGGLREKLFF TGTGCCAGCAGCCCCCAGGGGGGACTGAGGGAAAAACTGTTTTTT
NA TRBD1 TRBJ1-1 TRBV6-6 CASSQASDRATEAFF TGTGCCAGCAGTCAAGCCTCGGACAGGGCCACTGAAGCTTTCTTT
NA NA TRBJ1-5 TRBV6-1 CASSEDRDVGNQPQHF TGTGCCAGCAGTGAAGACAGGGATGTGGGCAATCAGCCCCAGCATTTT
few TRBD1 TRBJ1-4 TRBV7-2 CASSSGQVSVREKLFF TGTGCCAGCAGCTCGGGACAGGTTTCTGTTCGTGAAAAACTGTTTTTT
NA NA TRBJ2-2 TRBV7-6 CASSPGREDTGELFF TGTGCCAGCAGCCCCGGCAGGGAGGACACCGGGGAGCTGTTTTTT
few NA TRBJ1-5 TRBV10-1 CASSESGGTTSNQPQHF TGCGCCAGCAGTGAGTCGGGAGGGACGACCAGCAATCAGCCCCAGCATTTT
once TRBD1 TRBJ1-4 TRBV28 CASSPPQGEGEKLFF TGTGCCAGCAGTCCTCCACAGGGGGAGGGCGAAAAACTGTTTTTT
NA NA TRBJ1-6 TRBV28 CASSILSGGESPLHF TGTGCCAGCAGTATCCTCAGTGGGGGGGAGTCACCCCTCCACTTT
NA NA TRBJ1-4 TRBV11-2 CASSPLGSDEKLFF TGTGCCAGCAGCCCCCTGGGCTCGGATGAAAAACTGTTTTTT
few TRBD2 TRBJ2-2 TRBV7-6 CASSLETSGGAGELFF TGTGCCAGCAGCTTAGAAACTAGCGGGGGGGCCGGGGAGCTGTTTTTT
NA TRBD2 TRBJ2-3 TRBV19 CASSLAGMSTDTQYF TGTGCCAGTAGTCTAGCGGGGATGAGCACAGATACGCAGTATTTT
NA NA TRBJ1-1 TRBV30 CAWSLQIEAFF TGTGCCTGGAGTCTACAGATTGAAGCTTTCTTT
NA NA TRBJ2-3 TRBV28 CASMEAGMAFTDTQYF TGTGCCAGTATGGAGGCTGGTATGGCTTTCACAGATACGCAGTATTTT
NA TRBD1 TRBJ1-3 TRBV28 CASKDRGRSGNTIYF TGTGCCAGCAAAGACAGGGGGCGATCTGGAAACACCATATATTTT
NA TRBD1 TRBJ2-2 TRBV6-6 CASSSTGTGATGELFF TGTGCCAGCAGTTCAACCGGGACAGGGGCTACCGGGGAGCTGTTTTTT
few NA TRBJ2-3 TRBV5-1 CASCRDTSTDTQYF TGCGCCAGCTGCCGGGACACCAGCACAGATACGCAGTATTTT
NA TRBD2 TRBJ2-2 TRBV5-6 CASSFGLAGGAGELFF TGTGCCAGCAGCTTTGGACTAGCGGGGGGGGCCGGGGAGCTGTTTTTT
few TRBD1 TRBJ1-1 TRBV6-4 CASRDSDRGREAFF TGTGCCAGCCGGGACTCGGACAGGGGGCGTGAAGCTTTCTTT
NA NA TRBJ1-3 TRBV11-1 CASSMGHGNTIYF TGTGCCAGCAGCATGGGACATGGAAACACCATATATTTT
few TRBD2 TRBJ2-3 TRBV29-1 CSAFAQRGVTDTQYF TGCAGCGCTTTCGCTCAGCGGGGAGTCACAGATACGCAGTATTTT
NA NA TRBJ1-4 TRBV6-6 CASKGLQLNEKLFF TGTGCCAGCAAAGGACTGCAGCTTAATGAAAAACTGTTTTTT
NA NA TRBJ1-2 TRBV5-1 CASSTSGGGAGYGYTF TGCGCCAGCAGCACCTCTGGTGGGGGCGCAGGCTATGGCTACACCTTC
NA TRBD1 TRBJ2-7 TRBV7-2 CASSLSTGNSYEQYF TGTGCCAGCAGCCTATCGACAGGGAACTCCTACGAGCAGTACTTC
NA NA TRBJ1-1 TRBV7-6 CASSSVGRGGNTEAFF TGTGCCAGCAGCTCCGTGGGGAGGGGGGGGAACACTGAAGCTTTCTTT
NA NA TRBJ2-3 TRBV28 CASSTPGHTQYF TGTGCCAGCAGTACCCCGGGACACACGCAGTATTTT
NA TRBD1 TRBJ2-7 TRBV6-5 CASSRQGFSYEQYF TGTGCCAGCAGTCGACAGGGGTTCTCCTACGAGCAGTACTTC
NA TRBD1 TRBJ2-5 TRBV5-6 CASSQGAGEEETQYF TGTGCCAGCAGCCAGGGGGCAGGGGAGGAAGAGACCCAGTACTTC
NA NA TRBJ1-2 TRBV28 CASSLEIVYGYTF TGTGCCAGCAGCTTAGAGATAGTCTATGGCTACACCTTC
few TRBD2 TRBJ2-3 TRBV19 CASKRGVAGLAVTDTQYF TGTGCCAGTAAACGAGGGGTCGCAGGACTAGCGGTTACAGATACGCAGTATTTT
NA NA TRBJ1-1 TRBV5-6 CASSLIRGTEAFF TGTGCCAGCAGCTTGATCCGCGGGACTGAAGCTTTCTTT
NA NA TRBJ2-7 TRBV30 CAWSEETYEQYF TGTGCCTGGAGTGAGGAGACCTACGAGCAGTACTTC
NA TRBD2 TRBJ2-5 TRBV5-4 CASSIRDYQETQYF TGTGCCAGCAGTATCCGGGACTATCAAGAGACCCAGTACTTC
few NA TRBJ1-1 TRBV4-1 CASSQVGGLGTEAFF TGCGCCAGCAGCCAAGTGGGGGGGCTGGGGACTGAAGCTTTCTTT